Presented here are 27 T cell receptor beta chains from one specimen sequenced in a study of OX40 agonist ivuxolimab in advanced cancers. Library construction relied on the immunoSEQ multiplex PCR assay. TCRdb provides this immuneACCESS table in a form limited to in-frame rearrangements. Some clones are lacking; in checked studies, under half of them reflect an unresolved V gene, and why the rest are absent is not known. The sample includes tens of thousands of clones, with 92% observed a single time. About 0.7% of the sample is held by the ten biggest clonotypes. The input for sequencing was CD4+ or CD8+ T cells sorted from blood, taken in a trial of the OX40 agonist ivuxolimab. These receptors were collected from an adult with an advanced solid tumor such as melanoma, head and neck, liver or kidney cancer.

In this sample, this clone turned up once. The chain is built from TRBV18 and TRBJ2-1, with TRBD2 matching over 9 bases. The CDR3 has 21 residues. J was trimmed by 4 bases and V by 0 bases; bases with no gene match: 19. CDR1 and CDR2 (germline): KGHSH, LQKENI. The CDR3 DNA follows: TGTGCCAGCTCACCACCGACGACCGGGACTTATAGCGGGAGATGGTACAATGAGCAGTTCTTC. It is translated as CASSPPTTGTYSGRWYNEQFF.

The genes are TRBV5-1 and TRBJ2-7; D is ambiguous. The length of the CDR3 is 14 residues. CDR1 and CDR2 from the germline V gene are SGHRS and YFSETQ. V was trimmed by 5 bases and J by 0 bases, leaving 12 bases between them. CDR3: CASRLQVTSYEQYF. Written as DNA, the CDR3 is TGCGCCAGCAGACTTCAGGTTACCTCCTACGAGCAGTACTTC.

The chain uses TRBV4-1 and TRBJ2-4; D might be TRBD1 (6 bases). The CDR3 covers 15 residues. CDR1 is MGHRA, CDR2 YSYEKL, per germline. Trimming removed 1 base at V and 1 base at J, with 8 bases between. The CDR3 reads CASSQVGAAKNIQYF. The CDR3 region has the DNA TGCGCCAGCAGCCAAGTGGGGGCTGCCAAAAACATTCAGTACTTC.

The rearrangement joins TRBV7-9 to TRBJ1-4, with TRBD1 matching 7 bases. The CDR3 contains 16 residues. The germline V gene encodes CDR1 SEHNR and CDR2 FQNEAQ (reference sequence). V was pared by 5 bases and J by 10 bases, with 16 bases of the junction left unmatched. CDR3 loop: CASSRGQGGVGGKLFF. DNA of the CDR3: TGTGCCAGCAGCCGGGGTCAAGGGGGCGTGGGTGGAAAACTGTTTTTT.

The gene calls are TRBV7-9 and TRBJ2-1, with 9 bases that match TRBD2. V lost 1 base, J lost 5 bases, and 9 bases stayed unmatched. CDR3 length equals 17 residues. Germline CDR1 and CDR2: SEHNR and FQNEAQ (reference sequence). CDR3 region: CASSLGGRASGDNEQFF. The CDR3 bases are TGTGCCAGCAGCTTAGGCGGGAGGGCCAGTGGGGACAATGAGCAGTTCTTC.

J is TRBJ1-1 and V is TRBV6-6; TRBD1 is a possible D gene (5 bases). The germline V and J ends were trimmed by 4 bases and 5 bases, with 8 bases remaining between them. The CDR3 runs 12 residues. Looked up from germline, CDR1 is MNHNY and CDR2 is SVGAGI (reference sequence). The CDR3 DNA is TGTGCCAGCAGTTCGGGGGGGACTGAAGCTTTCTTT. This codes for CASSSGGTEAFF.

The V and J genes are TRBV6-5 and TRBJ1-2, with 8 bases fitting TRBD1. Germline lookup yields CDR1 MNHEY and CDR2 SVGAGI. The CDR3 totals 15 residues. V lost 0 bases and J lost 2; bases outside the gene matches: 2. The CDR3 spells CASSYSAGGNYGYTF. The CDR3, as DNA: TGTGCCAGCAGTTACTCAGCAGGGGGCAACTATGGCTACACCTTC.

The chain recombines TRBV7-2 with TRBJ2-2, with D possibly TRBD2 on 6 matching bases. The CDR3 extends over 15 amino acids. Germline loops: CDR1 SGHTA, CDR2 FQGNSA. Deletions cut 4 bases from V and 4 bases from J, with 13 bases between. CDR3 sequence: CASSSWGEGTGELFF. The DNA of the CDR3 is TGTGCCAGCAGCTCATGGGGGGAAGGCACCGGGGAGCTGTTTTTT.

The CDR3 DNA follows: TGTGCCAGTATCAGAAGGTTCGGCATGAACACTGAAGCTTTCTTT. This encodes CASIRRFGMNTEAFF. The gene calls are TRBV19 and TRBJ1-1; no definite D call. This CDR3 has 15 amino acids. Between the trimmed V and J ends, which lost 7 bases and 0 bases, there was a span of 15 bases. CDR1 and CDR2 (germline): LNHDA, SQIVND (reference sequence).

The chain uses TRBV7-6 and TRBJ1-2; a weak D match, TRBD1 (5 bases). The CDR3 extends over 15 amino acids. CDR1 SGHVS and CDR2 FNYEAQ come from the germline V gene. V gave up 1 base and J gave up 0 bases, with 9 bases separating them. The CDR3: CASSLGGLTNYGYTF. As DNA, the CDR3 is TGTGCCAGCAGCTTAGGGGGCCTTACTAACTATGGCTACACCTTC.

For the CDR3, the DNA is TGTGCCAGCAGCTTAGGGGGGGCCCATCAGCCCCAGCATTTT. Its translation: CASSLGGAHQPQHF. The chain couples TRBV7-9 to TRBJ1-5; D perhaps matches TRBD1 (6 bases). The V and J ends lost 1 base and 5 bases respectively, with 9 bases between them. Germline CDR1 reads SEHNR; CDR2 reads FQNEAQ (reference sequence). The CDR3 is made up of 14 amino acids.

J is TRBJ1-1 and V is TRBV5-6; D may be TRBD1 (5 bases). Between the trimmed V and J ends, which lost 4 bases and 2 bases, there was a span of 15 bases. The CDR3 consists of 15 residues. Per the germline V gene, CDR1 is SGHDT and CDR2 is YYEEEE. The CDR3 here is CASSPRKGENTEAFF. The CDR3 DNA reads TGTGCCAGCAGCCCCCGGAAAGGGGAAAACACTGAAGCTTTCTTT.

In DNA form, the CDR3 reads TGTGCCAGCAGCTTAAGGTGGGGCTCCTACAATGAGCAGTTCTTC. Translated, it gives CASSLRWGSYNEQFF. The chain carries TRBV7-2 and TRBJ2-1; D is unresolved. Trimming took off 2 bases at V and 0 bases at J, with 8 bases between the two ends. In germline, CDR1 is SGHTA, CDR2 FQGNSA. This CDR3 has 15 residues.

Details on this clone: The identical CDR3 is also encoded by other nucleotide sequences in the sample. The chain combines TRBV2 with TRBJ1-5; 7 bases align to TRBD1. Germline V gene sequence: CDR1 SNHLY, CDR2 FYNNEI. With 3 bases clipped from V and 1 base from J, the junction kept 0 bases outside the gene matches. The CDR3 contains 14 residues. The CDR3 spells CASSDRGSNQPQHF. The CDR3 DNA follows: TGTGCCAGCAGTGACAGGGGGAGCAATCAGCCCCAGCATTTT.

The genes are TRBV15 and TRBJ1-4, with D possibly being TRBD1 (6 bases). V lost 0 bases, J lost 8 bases, and 7 bases lay in between. CDR1 is LNHNV and CDR2 is YYDKDF in the germline V gene (reference sequence). This CDR3 has 13 amino acids. The CDR3 nucleotides read TGTGCCACCAGCAGAGATAGGGGGGAAAAACTGTTTTTT. Amino acids: CATSRDRGEKLFF.

Regarding this clone: The same CDR3 can be traced to other DNA sequences in this sample. J is TRBJ2-1 and V is TRBV6-5, with TRBD2 matching 9 bases. This CDR3 is built from 16 residues. The V segment lost 0 bases and the J segment 0 bases; nucleotides outside the gene matches: 0. Germline V gene lookup returns CDR1 MNHEY and CDR2 SVGAGI. The CDR3 coding sequence is TGTGCCAGCAGTTACTCTAGCGGGAGCTCCTACAATGAGCAGTTCTTC. Its translation: CASSYSSGSSYNEQFF.

V gene TRBV7-3 combines with J gene TRBJ2-6; D remains unclear. The germline gives CDR1 SGHTA, CDR2 FQGTGA. This CDR3 region has 18 residues. With 5 bases removed from V and 0 bases from J, the gap between germline ends came to 17 bases. The chain's CDR3 is CASSPRRVTSSGANVLTF. The CDR3 bases are TGTGCCAGCAGCCCCCGACGGGTCACGAGCTCTGGGGCCAACGTCCTGACTTTC.

V and J are TRBV6-5 and TRBJ1-1, with TRBD1 as a possible D gene (5 bases). The V gene lost 5 bases and the J gene lost 0 bases, with 13 bases spanning the gap. Germline CDR1 is MNHEY and CDR2 is SVGAGI. CDR3 length: 15 amino acids. CDR3 sequence (DNA): TGTGCCAGCAGTACGACAGTTTTCCTGAACACTGAAGCTTTCTTT. This sequence encodes CASSTTVFLNTEAFF.

V gene TRBV10-3 combines with J gene TRBJ2-4; D is possibly TRBD1 or TRBD2 (5 bases each). CDR1 is ENHRY, CDR2 SYGVKD, per germline. This CDR3 has 16 residues. V shed 3 bases and J shed 7 bases, with 19 bases lying between them. The CDR3 loop is CAISDPGHRSTNIQYF. CDR3 coding DNA: TGTGCCATCAGTGACCCGGGGCACCGCTCAACCAACATTCAGTACTTC.

The rearrangement links TRBV18 to TRBJ2-3; no reliable D call. The germline CDR1 and CDR2 sequences are KGHSH and LQKENI. Trimming removed 3 bases at V and 6 bases at J, with 7 bases between. This CDR3 spans 12 amino acids. The CDR3 DNA is TGTGCCAGCTCACCCTTGATGGATACGCAGTATTTT. It yields the protein CASSPLMDTQYF.

A single count supports this clone. The chain recombines TRBV6-1 with TRBJ1-3, with D possibly TRBD1 on 5 matching bases. The CDR3 has 15 amino acids. Germline CDR1 reads MNHNS; CDR2 reads SASEGT. The V end lost 7 bases, the J end lost 5 bases, and 18 bases lay between the germline ends. CDR3 DNA sequence: TGTGCCAGCACCGTCCAGGGAGTTGGACGAAACACCATATATTTT. Translation gives CASTVQGVGRNTIYF.

The V and J genes are TRBV18 and TRBJ1-5, with D unresolved. The V gene lost 3 bases and the J gene lost 5 bases, with 8 bases spanning the gap. CDR1 and CDR2 (germline): KGHSH, LQKENI. The CDR3 sequence is 13 residues long. CDR3 in amino acids: CASSPLSDQPQHF. CDR3 DNA: TGTGCCAGCTCACCTCTTTCGGATCAGCCCCAGCATTTT.

This rearrangement joins TRBV2 to TRBJ2-2; 11 nucleotides agree with TRBD2. Looked up from germline, CDR1 is SNHLY and CDR2 is FYNNEI. The CDR3 is 14 residues long. With V trimmed by 9 bases and J by 2 bases, 2 bases remained unmatched. The CDR3 bases are TGTGCCAGTACTAGCGGGGGAAACACCGGGGAGCTGTTTTTT. Its protein is CASTSGGNTGELFF.

The chain is built from TRBV5-4 and TRBJ1-3; D remains ambiguous. Germline assignment: CDR1 SGHNT and CDR2 YYREEE (reference sequence). This CDR3 is built from 16 residues. The V gene lost 4 bases and the J gene lost 0 bases, with 14 bases spanning the gap. Here the CDR3 reads CASSLDSSLSGNTIYF. The CDR3 DNA reads TGTGCCAGCAGCCTGGACTCAAGTCTCTCTGGAAACACCATATATTTT.

This sequence joins TRBV6-6 and TRBJ1-3; unclear D gene. Trimming pared 8 bases from V and 4 bases from J, leaving 15 bases between. CDR1 and CDR2 from the germline V gene are MNHNY and SVGAGI (reference sequence). The CDR3 has 14 residues. The CDR3 DNA is TGTGCCAGCGTGCTAGGTGGTCTGGGAAACACCATATATTTT. Translation gives CASVLGGLGNTIYF.

The V gene is TRBV4-2, the J gene TRBJ1-3; D is unclear. The CDR3 loop spans 14 amino acids. The V and J ends lost 4 bases and 3 bases respectively, with 10 bases between them. The germline V gene encodes CDR1 LGHNA and CDR2 YNFKEQ. The chain's CDR3 is CASSREAIGNTIYF. For the CDR3, the DNA is TGTGCCAGCAGCCGTGAGGCGATTGGAAACACCATATATTTT.

The rearrangement uses TRBV2 and TRBJ1-1; D is perhaps TRBD1 (6 bases). Germline V gene sequence: CDR1 SNHLY, CDR2 FYNNEI. V was pared by 7 bases and J by 3 bases, with 9 bases between. CDR3 length equals 12 residues. The CDR3 spells CASTPGDTEAFF. The CDR3 DNA reads TGTGCCAGCACGCCAGGGGACACTGAAGCTTTCTTT.